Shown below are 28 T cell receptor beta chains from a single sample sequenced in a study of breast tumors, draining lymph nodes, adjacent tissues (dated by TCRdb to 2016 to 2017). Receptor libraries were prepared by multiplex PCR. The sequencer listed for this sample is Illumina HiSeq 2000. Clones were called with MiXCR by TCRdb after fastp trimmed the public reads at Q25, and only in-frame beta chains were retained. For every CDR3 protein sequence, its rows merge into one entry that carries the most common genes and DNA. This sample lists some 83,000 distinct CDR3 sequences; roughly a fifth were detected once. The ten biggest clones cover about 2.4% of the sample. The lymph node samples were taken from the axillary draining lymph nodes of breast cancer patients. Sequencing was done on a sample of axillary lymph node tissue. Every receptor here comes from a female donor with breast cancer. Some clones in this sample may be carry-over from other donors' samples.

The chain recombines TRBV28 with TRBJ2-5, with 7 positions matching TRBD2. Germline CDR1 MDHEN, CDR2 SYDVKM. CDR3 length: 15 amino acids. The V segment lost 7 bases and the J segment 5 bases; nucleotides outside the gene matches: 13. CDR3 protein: CASNLGAGRAETQYF. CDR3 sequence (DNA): TGTGCCAGCAATTTGGGTGCGGGGAGGGCGGAGACCCAGTACTTC.

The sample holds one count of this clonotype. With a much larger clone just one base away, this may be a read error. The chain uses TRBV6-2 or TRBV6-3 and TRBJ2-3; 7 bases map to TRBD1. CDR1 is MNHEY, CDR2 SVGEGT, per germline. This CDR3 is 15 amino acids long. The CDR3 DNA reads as TGTGCCAGCAGTGAAAGGGACAGACCCACAGATACGCAGTGTTTT. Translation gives CASSERDRPTDTQCF.

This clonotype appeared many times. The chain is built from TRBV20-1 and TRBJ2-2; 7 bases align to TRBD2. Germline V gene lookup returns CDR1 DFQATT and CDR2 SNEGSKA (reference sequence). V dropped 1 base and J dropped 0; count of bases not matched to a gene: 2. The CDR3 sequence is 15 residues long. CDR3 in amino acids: CSARGGRSNTGELFF. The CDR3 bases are TGCAGTGCTAGAGGCGGGAGATCGAACACCGGGGAGCTGTTTTTT.

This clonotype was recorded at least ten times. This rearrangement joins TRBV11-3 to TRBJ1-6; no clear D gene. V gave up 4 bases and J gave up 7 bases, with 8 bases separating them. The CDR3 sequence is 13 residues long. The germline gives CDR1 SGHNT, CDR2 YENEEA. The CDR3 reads CASSSLQNSPLHF. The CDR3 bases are TGTGCCAGCAGCTCCCTCCAGAATTCACCCCTCCACTTT. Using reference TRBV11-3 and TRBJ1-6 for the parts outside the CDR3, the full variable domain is EAGVVQSPRYKIIEKKQPVAFWCNPISGHNTLYWYLQNLGQGPELLIRYENEEAVDDSQLPKDRFSAERLKGVDSTLKIQPAELGDSAVYLCASSSLQNSPLHFGNGTRLTVT.

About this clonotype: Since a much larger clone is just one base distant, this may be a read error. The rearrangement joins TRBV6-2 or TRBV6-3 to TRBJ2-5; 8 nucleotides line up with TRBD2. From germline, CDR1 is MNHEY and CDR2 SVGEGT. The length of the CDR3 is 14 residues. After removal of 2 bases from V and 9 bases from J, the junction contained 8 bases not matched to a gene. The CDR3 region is CASSYRRGGEAQYF. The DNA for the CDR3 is TGTGCCAGCAGTTACCGACGGGGGGGGGAGGCCCAGTACTTC.

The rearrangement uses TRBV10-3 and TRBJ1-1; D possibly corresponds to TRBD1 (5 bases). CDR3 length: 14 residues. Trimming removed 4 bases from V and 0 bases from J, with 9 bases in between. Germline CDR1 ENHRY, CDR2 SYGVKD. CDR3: CAISVGLVNTEAFF. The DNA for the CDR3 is TGTGCCATCAGTGTGGGACTTGTGAACACTGAAGCTTTCTTT.

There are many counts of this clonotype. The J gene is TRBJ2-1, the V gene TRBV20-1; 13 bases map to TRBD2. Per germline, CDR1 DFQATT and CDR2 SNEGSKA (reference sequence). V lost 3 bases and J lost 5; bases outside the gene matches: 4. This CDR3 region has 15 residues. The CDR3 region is CSASPTSGRDNEQFF. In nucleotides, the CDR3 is TGCAGTGCTAGTCCAACTAGCGGGAGGGACAATGAGCAGTTCTTC.

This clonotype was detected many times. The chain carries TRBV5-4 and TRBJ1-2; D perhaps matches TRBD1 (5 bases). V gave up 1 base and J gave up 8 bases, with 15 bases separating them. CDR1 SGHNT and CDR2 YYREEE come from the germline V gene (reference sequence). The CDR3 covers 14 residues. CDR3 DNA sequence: TGTGCCAGCAGCTTGCTGCAGGGTCTGGGCGGCTACACCTTC. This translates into CASSLLQGLGGYTF.

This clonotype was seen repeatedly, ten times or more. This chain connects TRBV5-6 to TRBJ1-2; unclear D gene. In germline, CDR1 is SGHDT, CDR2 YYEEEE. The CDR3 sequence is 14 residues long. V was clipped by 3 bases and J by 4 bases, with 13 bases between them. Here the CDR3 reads CASSSGLESYGYTF. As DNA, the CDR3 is TGTGCCAGCAGCTCTGGATTGGAGTCCTATGGCTACACCTTC. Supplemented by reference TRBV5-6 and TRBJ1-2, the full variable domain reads DAGVTQSPTHLIKTRGQQVTLRCSPKSGHDTVSWYQQALGQGPQFIFQYYEEEERQRGNFPDRFSGHQFPNYSSELNVNALLLGDSALYLCASSSGLESYGYTFGSGTRLTVV.

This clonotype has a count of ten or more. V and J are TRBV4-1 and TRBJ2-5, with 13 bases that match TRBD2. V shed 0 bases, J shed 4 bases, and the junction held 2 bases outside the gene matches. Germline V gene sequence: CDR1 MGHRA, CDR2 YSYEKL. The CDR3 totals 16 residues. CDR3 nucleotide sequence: TGCGCCAGCAGCCAAGAGGGACTAGCGGGAAGAGAGACCCAGTACTTC. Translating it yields CASSQEGLAGRETQYF.

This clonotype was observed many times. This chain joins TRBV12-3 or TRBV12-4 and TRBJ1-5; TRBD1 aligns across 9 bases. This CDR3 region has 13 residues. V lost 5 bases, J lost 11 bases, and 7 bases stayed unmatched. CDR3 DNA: TGTGCCAGCAGTCCCGGACAGGGGCTGGCCCAGCATTTT. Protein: CASSPGQGLAQHF.

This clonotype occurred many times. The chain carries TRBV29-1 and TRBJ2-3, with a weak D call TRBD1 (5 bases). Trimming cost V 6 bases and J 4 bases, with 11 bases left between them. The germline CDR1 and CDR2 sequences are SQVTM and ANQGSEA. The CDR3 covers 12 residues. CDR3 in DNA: TGCAGCGTCAGATGGGGCCCAGATACGCAGTATTTT. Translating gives CSVRWGPDTQYF.

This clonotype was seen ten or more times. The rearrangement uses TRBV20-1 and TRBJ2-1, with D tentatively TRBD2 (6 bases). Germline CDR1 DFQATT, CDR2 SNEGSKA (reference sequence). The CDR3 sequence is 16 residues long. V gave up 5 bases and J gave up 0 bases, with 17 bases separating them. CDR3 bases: TGCAGTGCTGCTAATCCCTTAGCGGACTCCTACAATGAGCAGTTCTTC. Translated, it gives CSAANPLADSYNEQFF.

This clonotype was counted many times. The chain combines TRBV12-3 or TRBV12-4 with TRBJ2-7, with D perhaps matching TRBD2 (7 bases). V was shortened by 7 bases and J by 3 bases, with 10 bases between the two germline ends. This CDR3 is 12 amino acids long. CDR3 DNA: TGTGCCAGCATGGGAGGGGGCTACGAGCAGTACTTC. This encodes CASMGGGYEQYF.

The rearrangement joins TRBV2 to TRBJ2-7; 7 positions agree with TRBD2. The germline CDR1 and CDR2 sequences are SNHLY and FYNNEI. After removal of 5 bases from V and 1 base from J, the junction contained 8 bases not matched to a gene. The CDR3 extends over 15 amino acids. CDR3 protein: CASSPWGGNSYEQYF. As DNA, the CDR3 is TGTGCCAGCAGTCCCTGGGGAGGGAATTCCTACGAGCAGTACTTC. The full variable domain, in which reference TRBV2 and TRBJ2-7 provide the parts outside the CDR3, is EPEVTQTPSHQVTQMGQEVILRCVPISNHLYFYWYRQILGQKVEFLVSFYNNEISEKSEIFDDQFSVERPDGSNFTLKIRSTKLEDSAMYFCASSPWGGNSYEQYFGPGTRLTVT.

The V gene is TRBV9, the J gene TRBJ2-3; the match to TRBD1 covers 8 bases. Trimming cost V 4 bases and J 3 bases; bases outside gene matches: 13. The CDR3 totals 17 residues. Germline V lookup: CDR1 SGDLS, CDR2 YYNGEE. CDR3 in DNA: TGTGCCAGCAGCCATTCTATAGGACAGGGCTGGACAGATACGCAGTATTTT. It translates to CASSHSIGQGWTDTQYF.

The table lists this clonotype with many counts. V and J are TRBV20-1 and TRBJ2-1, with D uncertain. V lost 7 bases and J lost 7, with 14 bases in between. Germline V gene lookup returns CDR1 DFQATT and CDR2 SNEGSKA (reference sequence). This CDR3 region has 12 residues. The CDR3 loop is CSGDGFENEQFF. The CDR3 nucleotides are TGCAGTGGCGATGGATTTGAGAATGAGCAGTTCTTC.

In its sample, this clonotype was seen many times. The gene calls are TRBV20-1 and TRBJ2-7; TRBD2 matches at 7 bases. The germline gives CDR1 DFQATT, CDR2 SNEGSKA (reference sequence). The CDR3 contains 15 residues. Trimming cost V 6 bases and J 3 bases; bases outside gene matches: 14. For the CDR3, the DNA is TGCAGTGCCAACGACATAACTAGCGCAGACTACGAGCAGTACTTC. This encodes CSANDITSADYEQYF.

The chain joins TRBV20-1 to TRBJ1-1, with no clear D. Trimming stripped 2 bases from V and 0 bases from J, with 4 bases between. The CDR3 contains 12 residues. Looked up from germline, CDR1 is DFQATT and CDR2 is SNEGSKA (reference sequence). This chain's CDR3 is CSARWMNTEAFF. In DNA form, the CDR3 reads TGCAGTGCTAGATGGATGAACACTGAAGCTTTCTTT.

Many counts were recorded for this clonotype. This chain's CDR3 is CASSIGQGAYEQYF. DNA for the CDR3: TGCGCCAGCAGCATAGGACAGGGGGCATACGAGCAGTACTTC. V is TRBV5-1 and J is TRBJ2-7, with 11 bases identical to TRBD1. The V gene end was trimmed by 4 bases and the J gene end by 4 bases; junction bases not matched to a gene: 4. Germline assignment: CDR1 SGHRS and CDR2 YFSETQ. The CDR3 covers 14 residues. The full variable domain, with the rest looked up from reference TRBV5-1 and TRBJ2-7, is KAGVTQTPRYLIKTRGQQVTLSCSPISGHRSVSWYQQTPGQGLQFLFEYFSETQRNKGNFPGRFSGRQFSNSRSEMNVSTLELGDSALYLCASSIGQGAYEQYFGPGTRLTVT.

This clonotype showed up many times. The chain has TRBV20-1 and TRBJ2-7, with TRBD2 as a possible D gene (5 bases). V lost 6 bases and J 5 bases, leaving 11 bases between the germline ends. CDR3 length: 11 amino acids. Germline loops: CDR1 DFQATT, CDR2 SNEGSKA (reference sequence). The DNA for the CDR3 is TGCAGTGCAACTAGGACCGACGAGCAGTACTTC. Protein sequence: CSATRTDEQYF.

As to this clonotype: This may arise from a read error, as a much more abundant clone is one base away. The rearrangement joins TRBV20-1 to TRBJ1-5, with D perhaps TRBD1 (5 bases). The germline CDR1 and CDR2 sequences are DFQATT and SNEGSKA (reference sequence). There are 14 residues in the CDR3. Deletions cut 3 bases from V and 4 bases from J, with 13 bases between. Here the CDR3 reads CSASNPRENQPQHF. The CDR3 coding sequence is TGCAGTGCTAGTAATCCCAGGGAAAATCAGCCCCAGCATTTT.

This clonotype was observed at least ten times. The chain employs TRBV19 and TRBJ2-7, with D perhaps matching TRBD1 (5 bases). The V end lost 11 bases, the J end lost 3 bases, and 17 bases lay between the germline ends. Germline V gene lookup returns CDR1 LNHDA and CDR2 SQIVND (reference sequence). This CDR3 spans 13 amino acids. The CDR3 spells CAGPDMGRYEQYF. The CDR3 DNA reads TGTGCCGGCCCGGACATGGGCCGCTACGAGCAGTACTTC.

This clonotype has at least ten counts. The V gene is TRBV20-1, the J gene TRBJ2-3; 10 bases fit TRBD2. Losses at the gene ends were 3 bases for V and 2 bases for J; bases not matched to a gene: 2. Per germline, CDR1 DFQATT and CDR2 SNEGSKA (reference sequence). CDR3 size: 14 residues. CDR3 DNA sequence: TGCAGTGCTAGCGGGACTAGCGACACAGATACGCAGTATTTT. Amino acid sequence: CSASGTSDTDTQYF.

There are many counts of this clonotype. The CDR3 coding sequence is TGCAGTGCAGAGGACACGAGCAACTCCTACGAGCAGTACTTC. Translated: CSAEDTSNSYEQYF. V gene TRBV20-1 combines with J gene TRBJ2-7; D possibly corresponds to TRBD1 (5 bases). The CDR3 is 14 residues long. Trimming cost V 6 bases and J 0 bases, with 15 bases left between them. Germline CDR1 is DFQATT and CDR2 is SNEGSKA (reference sequence).

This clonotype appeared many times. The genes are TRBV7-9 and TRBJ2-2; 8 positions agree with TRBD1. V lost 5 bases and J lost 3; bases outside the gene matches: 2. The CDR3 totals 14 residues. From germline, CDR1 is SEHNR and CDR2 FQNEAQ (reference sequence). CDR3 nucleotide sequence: TGTGCCAGCAGCCAGGGGGCCTACACCGGGGAGCTGTTTTTT. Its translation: CASSQGAYTGELFF.

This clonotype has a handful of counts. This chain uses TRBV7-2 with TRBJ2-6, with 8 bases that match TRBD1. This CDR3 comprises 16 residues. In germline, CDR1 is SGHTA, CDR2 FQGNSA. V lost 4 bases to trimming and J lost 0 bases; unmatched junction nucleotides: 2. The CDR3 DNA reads TGTGCCAGCAGCTGGACAGGGAGCTCTGGGGCCAACGTCCTGACTTTC. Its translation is CASSWTGSSGANVLTF.

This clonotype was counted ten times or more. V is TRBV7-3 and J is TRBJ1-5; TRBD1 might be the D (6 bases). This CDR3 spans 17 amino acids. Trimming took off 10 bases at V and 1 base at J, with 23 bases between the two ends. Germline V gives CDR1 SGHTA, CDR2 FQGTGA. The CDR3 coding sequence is TGTGCCAACTTACCAGCCACAGGGCGAATGAGCAATCAGCCCCAGCATTTT. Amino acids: CANLPATGRMSNQPQHF. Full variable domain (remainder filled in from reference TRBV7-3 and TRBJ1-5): GAGVSQTPSNKVTEKGKYVELRCDPISGHTALYWYRQSLGQGPEFLIYFQGTGAADDSGLPNDRFFAVRPEGSVSTLKIQRTERGDSAVYLCANLPATGRMSNQPQHFGDGTRLSIL.